Each of the 30 T cell receptor beta chains below was sequenced from the same sample in a study of blood T cell repertoires in COVID-19. The protocol was immunoSEQ multiplex PCR, while the TCRdb copy is restricted to in-frame clones and leaves out a portion. The sample has hundreds of thousands of clones, around 87% seen once. The sample was peripheral blood. Receptor source: a woman aged 45 to 65 who had recovered from COVID-19.

V gene TRBV6-5 combines with J gene TRBJ1-5; TRBD1 matches at 8 bases. Unmatched junction bases numbered 2, after V lost 6 bases and J lost 1 base. This CDR3 contains 14 residues. CDR1 is MNHEY and CDR2 is SVGAGI in the germline V gene. This CDR3 is CASRTGESNQPQHF. The CDR3 nucleotides read TGTGCCAGCAGGACAGGGGAGAGCAATCAGCCCCAGCATTTT.

This clone was recorded only once. This chain links TRBV9 with TRBJ2-7; 8 nucleotides align to TRBD1. The CDR3 is made up of 13 amino acids. Germline V gives CDR1 SGDLS, CDR2 YYNGEE. The J segment lost 7 bases and the V segment lost 0 bases, leaving 3 bases of the junction unmatched. This CDR3 reads CASSVGQGWEQYF. The DNA for the CDR3 is TGTGCCAGCAGCGTAGGACAGGGGTGGGAGCAGTACTTC.

This clone has a single count. This chain joins TRBV5-1 and TRBJ2-2, with 10 bases that match TRBD2. The germline gives CDR1 SGHRS, CDR2 YFSETQ. This CDR3 has 17 amino acids. With 4 bases clipped from V and 1 base from J, the junction kept 7 bases outside the gene matches. The CDR3: CASSLTSGIGNTGELFF. CDR3 nucleotides: TGCGCCAGCAGCCTAACTAGCGGGATAGGGAACACCGGGGAGCTGTTTTTT.

This chain connects TRBV5-6 to TRBJ2-3; D is ambiguous. This CDR3 has 13 residues. Germline CDR1 is SGHDT and CDR2 is YYEEEE. Trimming removed 3 bases at V and 5 bases at J, with 10 bases between. For the CDR3, the DNA is TGTGCCAGCAGCTCGGATGGGCTAGATACGCAGTATTTT. Translating it yields CASSSDGLDTQYF.

This clone was observed once. The V gene is TRBV27, the J gene TRBJ2-1, with 7 bases identical to TRBD1. From germline, CDR1 is MNHEY and CDR2 SMNVEV (reference sequence). The CDR3 runs 13 residues. V was pared by 7 bases and J by 9 bases, with 9 bases of the junction left unmatched. The CDR3 sequence: CASTRQGEGEQFF. The CDR3 nucleotides read TGTGCCAGCACGAGACAGGGAGAGGGTGAGCAGTTCTTC.

The rearrangement joins TRBV24-1 to TRBJ2-5, with 7 bases matching TRBD2. CDR1 is KGHDR, CDR2 SFDVKD, per germline. Trimming removed 2 bases from V and 5 bases from J; junction bases left unmatched: 10. This CDR3 comprises 16 residues. CDR3 loop: CATSDSGRARGETQYF. Written as DNA, the CDR3 is TGTGCCACCAGTGATTCAGGGAGGGCCCGGGGCGAGACCCAGTACTTC.

This chain connects TRBV10-2 to TRBJ1-2; maybe TRBD1 (5 bases). CDR1 and CDR2 (germline): WSHSY, SAAADI. CDR3 length: 15 residues. Trimming took off 4 bases at V and 5 bases at J, with 17 bases between the two ends. CDR3 sequence (DNA): TGCGCCAGCAGTGTGTCAGGGAGAGGCGAGTATGGCTACACCTTC. Protein: CASSVSGRGEYGYTF.

The V call is TRBV12-3 or TRBV12-4, the J call TRBJ2-3; D unclear. The germline V and J ends were trimmed by 11 bases and 4 bases, with 13 bases remaining between them. The CDR3 has 12 residues. Written as DNA, the CDR3 is TGTGCCGCCGGAGTTAGCCCAGATACGCAGTATTTT. Amino acid sequence: CAAGVSPDTQYF.

The genes are TRBV7-9 and TRBJ2-3; the match to TRBD2 covers 12 bases. This CDR3 spans 17 amino acids. The V segment lost 5 bases and the J segment 5 bases; nucleotides outside the gene matches: 11. The V gene's germline CDR1 is SEHNR and CDR2 FQNEAQ (reference sequence). Written as DNA, the CDR3 is TGTGCCAGCAGCCCCCGGACTAGCGGGGCCCCAGGAGATACGCAGTATTTT. It yields the protein CASSPRTSGAPGDTQYF.

The chain combines TRBV7-8 with TRBJ1-1; no definite D call. The V gene's germline CDR1 is SGHVS and CDR2 FQNEAQ. V was clipped by 1 base and J by 4 bases, with 7 bases between them. The CDR3 consists of 13 residues. The CDR3 loop is CASSLVLRTEAFF. The CDR3 DNA is TGTGCCAGCAGCTTAGTTTTGCGCACTGAAGCTTTCTTT.

The table lists this clone with many counts. V usage is TRBV3-1 (or the pseudogene TRBV3-2) and J usage is TRBJ2-3, with 12 positions matching TRBD2. Germline V CDR1 and CDR2: LGHDT, YNNKEL (reference sequence). The CDR3 is made up of 17 amino acids. J was trimmed by 4 bases and V by 6 bases; bases with no gene match: 11. CDR3 nucleotides: TGTGCCAGCAGTGAAGGACTAGCGGGATCGGGCGCAGATACGCAGTATTTT. The encoded protein is CASSEGLAGSGADTQYF.

This chain links TRBV15 with TRBJ2-1, with a tentative D call TRBD2 (5 bases). Germline V gene lookup returns CDR1 LNHNV and CDR2 YYDKDF (reference sequence). This CDR3 is built from 12 residues. Deletions cut 5 bases from V and 16 bases from J, with 18 bases between. The CDR3: CATSFGLGDLFF. CDR3 nucleotides: TGTGCCACCAGCTTCGGACTGGGCGATTTATTCTTC.

V usage is TRBV4-2 and J usage is TRBJ2-7, with 7 bases matching TRBD2. The CDR3 has 16 amino acids. V gave up 1 base and J gave up 6 bases; unmatched junction bases: 12. Germline CDR1 and CDR2: LGHNA and YNFKEQ. CDR3 bases: TGTGCCAGCAGCCAAGGGAGGGAGGGCTTGGTCTTCGAGCAGTACTTC. Residues: CASSQGREGLVFEQYF.

The chain has TRBV7-2 and TRBJ1-2; 7 positions agree with TRBD1. The CDR3 has 14 amino acids. Germline lookup yields CDR1 SGHTA and CDR2 FQGNSA. Trimming cost V 7 bases and J 6 bases; bases outside gene matches: 11. This CDR3 reads CASTGFTGDDGYTF. Written as DNA, the CDR3 is TGTGCCAGCACCGGTTTCACAGGGGATGATGGCTACACCTTC.

The chain links TRBV6-5 to TRBJ1-1; maybe TRBD1 (5 bases). With 6 bases removed from V and 2 bases from J, the gap between germline ends came to 16 bases. In germline, CDR1 is MNHEY, CDR2 SVGAGI. This CDR3 contains 15 residues. Here the CDR3 reads CASRERRVINTEAFF. Here the CDR3 DNA reads TGTGCCAGCAGGGAGCGCAGGGTTATCAACACTGAAGCTTTCTTT.

The V call is TRBV18, the J call TRBJ1-1; no clear D gene. Per germline, CDR1 KGHSH and CDR2 LQKENI. The ends were cut back, 1 base at V and 5 bases at J, with 11 bases in the middle. The CDR3 sequence is 14 residues long. DNA of the CDR3: TGTGCCAGCTCACCACACTCCATGGTGACTGAAGCTTTCTTT. Protein product: CASSPHSMVTEAFF.

This clone was counted many times. The chain links TRBV27 to TRBJ1-6; 9 nucleotides align to TRBD1. The J segment lost 5 bases and the V segment lost 10 bases, leaving 12 bases of the junction unmatched. CDR1 is MNHEY and CDR2 is SMNVEV in the germline V gene (reference sequence). The CDR3 sequence is 16 residues long. CDR3 region: CATWTGALANNSPLHF. CDR3 coding DNA: TGTGCCACCTGGACAGGGGCCCTGGCGAATAATTCACCCCTCCACTTT.

The genes are TRBV28 and TRBJ2-7; D may be TRBD1 (6 bases). The CDR3 has 13 amino acids. CDR1 and CDR2 from the germline V gene are MDHEN and SYDVKM. V lost 5 bases and J 2 bases, leaving 10 bases between the germline ends. The CDR3 bases are TGTGCCAGCAGTAGGACAGCGCCCTACGAGCAGTACTTC. This sequence encodes CASSRTAPYEQYF.

The gene calls are TRBV10-3 and TRBJ2-7, with 9 bases lining up with TRBD1. Germline CDR1 is ENHRY and CDR2 is SYGVKD. The CDR3 is made up of 15 amino acids. Trimming took 3 bases from V and 1 from J; bases not matched to a gene: 4. The CDR3 DNA reads TGTGCCATCAGTGAACTGGACAGGGGTTCCTACGAGCAGTACTTC. It translates to CAISELDRGSYEQYF.

This clone was detected a few times. This rearrangement joins TRBV18 to TRBJ2-2, with TRBD1 matching 8 bases. Germline-derived CDR1 and CDR2 are KGHSH and LQKENI. The CDR3 covers 17 residues. V was clipped by 5 bases and J by 6 bases; unmatched bases: 14. CDR3 residues: CASSSSGTGTRAGELFF. The DNA for the CDR3 is TGTGCCAGCTCATCCTCCGGGACAGGAACCCGCGCCGGGGAGCTGTTTTTT.

Worth noting for this clone: An end of the junction differs from the germline gene, which may be a read error. The chain joins TRBV7-7 to TRBJ2-2; the match to TRBD2 covers 12 bases. From germline, CDR1 is SSHAT and CDR2 FNYEAQ (reference sequence). The CDR3 consists of 17 residues. CDR3 DNA sequence: TGTGCTAGCAGCTTGCTAGCGGGGGGGCCGGGCACCGGGGAGCTGTTTTTT. It is translated as CASSLLAGGPGTGELFF. The full variable domain, in which reference TRBV7-7 and TRBJ2-2 provide the parts outside the CDR3, is GAGVSQSPRYKVTKRGQDVTLRCDPISSHATLYWYQQALGQGPEFLTYFNYEAQPDKSGLPSDRFSAERPEGSISTLTIQRTEQRDSAMYRCASSLLAGGPGTGELFFGEGSRLTVL.

This rearrangement joins TRBV11-3 to TRBJ2-3, with 9 bases matching TRBD1. V was clipped by 3 bases and J by 4 bases; unmatched bases: 5. The germline gives CDR1 SGHNT, CDR2 YENEEA. This CDR3 is 15 amino acids long. CDR3 DNA: TGTGCCAGCAGCTTTCAACAGGGGGCTGCAGATACGCAGTATTTT. The encoded protein is CASSFQQGAADTQYF.

The chain is built from TRBV30 and TRBJ1-1; 10 positions match TRBD1. The germline CDR1 and CDR2 sequences are GTSNPN and SVGIG (reference sequence). J lost 3 bases, V lost 5 bases, and 3 bases had no gene match. This CDR3 region has 13 residues. CDR3 region: CAWEDRGDTEAFF. DNA of the CDR3: TGTGCCTGGGAGGACAGGGGGGACACTGAAGCTTTCTTT.

V usage is TRBV30 and J usage is TRBJ2-2; the match to TRBD1 covers 7 bases. J was trimmed by 6 bases and V by 5 bases; bases with no gene match: 9. The CDR3 length is 14 residues. Per germline, CDR1 GTSNPN and CDR2 SVGIG (reference sequence). The DNA for the CDR3 is TGTGCCTGGGATCGGGGACAGCTCCCCGGGGAGCTGTTTTTT. This gives the protein CAWDRGQLPGELFF.

This sequence joins TRBV5-6 and TRBJ2-3; 16 positions match TRBD2. The trim removed 3 bases at V and 2 bases at J, leaving 3 bases unmatched. CDR3 length equals 17 residues. Germline CDR1 and CDR2: SGHDT and YYEEEE. The CDR3 sequence is CASSSGLAGGYTDTQYF. As DNA, the CDR3 is TGTGCCAGCAGCTCGGGACTAGCGGGGGGGTACACAGATACGCAGTATTTT.

CDR3 sequence: CASSRGGYSTYEQYF. In DNA form, the CDR3 reads TGTGCCAGCAGCCGAGGGGGTTACTCTACCTACGAGCAGTACTTC. The V call is TRBV11-1, the J call TRBJ2-7, with D perhaps matching TRBD1 (6 bases). V was clipped by 5 bases and J by 2 bases, with 16 bases between them. Germline assignment: CDR1 SGHAT and CDR2 FQDESV (reference sequence). This CDR3 has 15 amino acids.

The chain has TRBV5-1 and TRBJ1-2, with a possible D match to TRBD1 (6 bases). The CDR3 sequence is 14 residues long. Looked up from germline, CDR1 is SGHRS and CDR2 is YFSETQ. Trimming removed 3 bases from V and 8 bases from J, with 17 bases in between. CDR3 amino acids: CASSSIPGDGGYTF. The CDR3 nucleotides read TGCGCCAGCAGCTCGATCCCAGGGGACGGGGGCTACACCTTC.

V usage is TRBV7-8 and J usage is TRBJ1-2; D possibly corresponds to TRBD1 (5 bases). This CDR3 is 16 amino acids long. The V gene lost 3 bases and the J gene lost 6 bases, with 20 bases spanning the gap. In germline, CDR1 is SGHVS, CDR2 FQNEAQ. CDR3 residues: CASSFGRLRGEDGYTF. Written as DNA, the CDR3 is TGTGCCAGCAGCTTTGGTCGCCTCCGGGGGGAAGATGGCTACACCTTC. The full variable domain, rest sourced from reference TRBV7-8 and TRBJ1-2, is GAGVSQSPRYKVAKRGQDVALRCDPISGHVSLFWYQQALGQGPEFLTYFQNEAQLDKSGLPSDRFFAERPEGSVSTLKIQRTQQEDSAVYLCASSFGRLRGEDGYTFGSGTRLTVV.

The chain links TRBV11-2 to TRBJ1-1; D gene ambiguous. The CDR3 spans 18 residues. The V and J ends lost 5 bases and 1 base respectively, with 23 bases between them. CDR1 SGHAT and CDR2 FQNNGV come from the germline V gene. Here the CDR3 DNA reads TGTGCCAGCAGCCGAAGTCGGGTCCCATCCATGGGGAACACTGAAGCTTTCTTT. Its translation is CASSRSRVPSMGNTEAFF.

The V call is TRBV28, the J call TRBJ2-3; 7 nucleotides align to TRBD1. The CDR3 has 14 amino acids. V lost 7 bases, J lost 3 bases, and 7 bases stayed unmatched. Germline V CDR1 and CDR2: MDHEN, SYDVKM. Here the CDR3 DNA reads TGTGCCAGCACCCCGACAGGGTTGACAGATACGCAGTATTTT. It encodes CASTPTGLTDTQYF.